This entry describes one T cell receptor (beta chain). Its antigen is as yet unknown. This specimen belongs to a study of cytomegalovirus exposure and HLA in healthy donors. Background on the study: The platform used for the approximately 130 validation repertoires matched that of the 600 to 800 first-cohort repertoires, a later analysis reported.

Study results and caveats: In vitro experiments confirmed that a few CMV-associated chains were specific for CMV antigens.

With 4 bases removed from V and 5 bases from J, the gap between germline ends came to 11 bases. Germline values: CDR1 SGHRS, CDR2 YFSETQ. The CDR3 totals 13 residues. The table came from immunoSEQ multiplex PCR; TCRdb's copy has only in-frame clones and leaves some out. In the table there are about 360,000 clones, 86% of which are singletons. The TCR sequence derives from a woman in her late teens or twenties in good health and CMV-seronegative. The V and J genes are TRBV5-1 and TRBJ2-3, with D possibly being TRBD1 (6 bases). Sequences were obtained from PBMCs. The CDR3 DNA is TGCGCCAGCAGCCCGACAGGTGTAGATACGCAGTATTTT. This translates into CASSPTGVDTQYF.